Shown below are 9 T cell receptor beta chains from a single sample sequenced in a study of blood T cell repertoires in COVID-19. The protocol was immunoSEQ multiplex PCR, while the TCRdb copy is restricted to in-frame clones and leaves out a portion. This sample has 150,000 to 200,000 clones, with 80% to 90% found just once. The sample consisted of peripheral blood. These receptors all come from a man aged 55 to 70 with acute or convalescent COVID-19.

This sequence joins TRBV12-5 and TRBJ2-3; no firm D call. Trimming stripped 9 bases from V and 3 bases from J, with 10 bases between. This CDR3 comprises 12 residues. CDR1 is LGHNT, CDR2 FRNRAP, per germline. The DNA of the CDR3 is TGTGCTAGCGGAGACGAGACAGATACGCAGTATTTT. Protein sequence: CASGDETDTQYF.

This chain's CDR3 is CASSFSQANTEAFF. For the CDR3, the DNA is TGTGCCAGCAGTTTCAGTCAGGCGAACACTGAAGCTTTCTTT. This chain joins TRBV6-5 and TRBJ1-1; D remains ambiguous. CDR1 and CDR2 from the germline V gene are MNHEY and SVGAGI. CDR3 length: 14 residues. V lost 4 bases, J lost 1 base, and 10 bases lay in between.

The chain is built from TRBV5-1 and TRBJ2-1, with D possibly matching TRBD1 (6 bases). In germline, CDR1 is SGHRS, CDR2 YFSETQ. V lost 0 bases and J lost 10, with 17 bases in between. The CDR3 is 15 amino acids. The CDR3 bases are TGCGCCAGCAGCTTGGGAGGGGGACAAGGAGGCGAGCAGTTCTTC. This gives the protein CASSLGGGQGGEQFF.

Comment on this clone: One junction end does not reproduce the germline sequence, and a read error may be involved. The V call is TRBV3-1 (or the pseudogene TRBV3-2), the J call TRBJ1-1; D not certain. The CDR3 runs 11 residues. Germline CDR1 LGHDT, CDR2 YNNKEL (reference sequence). CDR3 residues: CASSQDWSRDF. The DNA for the CDR3 is TGTGCCAGCAGCCAAGATTGGTCCCGGGACTTT.

The sample holds one count of this clone. This chain links TRBV5-1 with TRBJ2-1, with TRBD2 matching over 9 bases. With V trimmed by 4 bases and J by 3 bases, 5 bases remained unmatched. The CDR3 loop spans 15 amino acids. The germline V gene has CDR1 SGHRS and CDR2 YFSETQ. The DNA of the CDR3 is TGCGCCAGCAGCCTCAGGCGGGAGGGCTACAATGAGCAGTTCTTC. It yields the protein CASSLRREGYNEQFF.

In this sample, this clone turned up a few times. V usage is TRBV2 and J usage is TRBJ2-7; 9 bases map to TRBD2. The CDR3 extends over 15 amino acids. In germline, CDR1 is SNHLY, CDR2 FYNNEI. J lost 7 bases, V lost 3 bases, and 10 bases had no gene match. CDR3 sequence reads: CASSEGAGGPGEQYF. The DNA of the CDR3 is TGTGCCAGCAGTGAGGGGGCGGGAGGGCCAGGTGAGCAGTACTTC.

The V call is TRBV5-1, the J call TRBJ2-3, with TRBD2 matching over 10 bases. The germline V gene encodes CDR1 SGHRS and CDR2 YFSETQ. Trimming took 0 bases from V and 3 from J; bases not matched to a gene: 7. The length of the CDR3 is 17 residues. CDR3 nucleotides: TGCGCCAGCAGCTTGGCCCCAAGCGGGAGGGCAACAGATACGCAGTATTTT. The encoded protein is CASSLAPSGRATDTQYF.

The V call is TRBV2, the J call TRBJ2-5; 7 positions match TRBD2. The CDR3 runs 16 residues. V shed 3 bases and J 2 bases; nucleotides not matched to a gene: 9. Germline V gene data show CDR1 as SNHLY and CDR2 as FYNNEI. The CDR3 region has the DNA TGTGCCAGCAGTGAGGGCCGACTAGCAGCTCAAGAGACCCAGTACTTC. Translated: CASSEGRLAAQETQYF.

The chain links TRBV18 to TRBJ1-2; the match to TRBD1 covers 8 bases. Germline CDR1 reads KGHSH; CDR2 reads LQKENI. The CDR3 has 12 amino acids. V lost 3 bases, J lost 8 bases, and 2 bases stayed unmatched. This CDR3 reads CASSPGQDGYTF. CDR3 nucleotides: TGTGCCAGCTCACCGGGACAGGACGGCTACACCTTC.